Below, 9 T cell receptor beta chains from the same sample are listed, as sequenced in a study of shared clonotypes between healthy human individuals. The method was immunoSEQ multiplex PCR; TCRdb's version includes in-frame clones alone and lacks a portion of them. The sample lists roughly 2 million clones, roughly 94% occurring once. The sequenced material came from naive CD4+ T cells sorted from blood. Noted subset: CD45RA+ positively selected. Receptors originate from a man between 18 and 35 years old in good health.

The chain couples TRBV5-1 to TRBJ2-1; D possibly corresponds to TRBD2 (5 bases). V was shortened by 4 bases and J by 9 bases, with 14 bases between the two germline ends. Germline CDR1 is SGHRS and CDR2 is YFSETQ. This CDR3 spans 13 amino acids. CDR3 in DNA: TGCGCCAGCAGCACCGGACTCGCCCCTGAGCAGTTCTTC. This gives the protein CASSTGLAPEQFF.

V and J are TRBV5-4 and TRBJ2-1; D is possibly TRBD2 (6 bases). This CDR3 region has 16 residues. Germline V gene lookup returns CDR1 SGHNT and CDR2 YYREEE (reference sequence). Trimming stripped 0 bases from V and 1 base from J, with 11 bases between. The CDR3 protein is CASSLGSGTSYNEQFF. The CDR3 DNA reads as TGTGCCAGCAGCTTGGGATCCGGGACTTCCTACAATGAGCAGTTCTTC.

J is TRBJ2-4 and V is TRBV19; 9 nucleotides agree with TRBD1. Germline values: CDR1 LNHDA, CDR2 SQIVND (reference sequence). V lost 7 bases and J lost 3; bases outside the gene matches: 7. CDR3 length: 15 amino acids. CDR3: CASIGTGSDKNIQYF. The CDR3 DNA is TGTGCCAGTATTGGGACAGGGAGTGACAAAAACATTCAGTACTTC.

The chain recombines TRBV5-1 with TRBJ2-7; TRBD1 might be the D (5 bases). Germline V gene sequence: CDR1 SGHRS, CDR2 YFSETQ. This CDR3 is 14 amino acids long. V was cut by 0 bases and J by 6 bases, with 13 bases left in between. The DNA of the CDR3 is TGCGCCAGCAGCTTGGATGCCAGGGTGGGCGAGCAGTACTTC. Amino acid sequence: CASSLDARVGEQYF.

The chain combines TRBV4-1 with TRBJ2-3, with 9 bases matching TRBD1. The CDR3 extends over 22 amino acids. Trimming cost V 3 bases and J 4 bases; bases outside gene matches: 26. Germline V gene lookup returns CDR1 MGHRA and CDR2 YSYEKL. DNA for the CDR3: TGCGCCAGCAGCCATGGACAGGGTCTTTATGTGGGGACAGGGTCGGATGCAGATACGCAGTATTTT. Its translation: CASSHGQGLYVGTGSDADTQYF.

The V and J genes are TRBV7-9 and TRBJ1-1; 8 bases map to TRBD1. Germline V gene sequence: CDR1 SEHNR, CDR2 FQNEAQ (reference sequence). The CDR3 is 15 residues long. The junction had 4 bases not matched to a gene; V was cut back by 3 bases and J by 1 base. CDR3 DNA sequence: TGTGCCAGCAGCTTCGGACAGGGAGCGAACACTGAAGCTTTCTTT. Translated: CASSFGQGANTEAFF.

DNA for the CDR3: TGTGCCAGCTCACCACTACCGGGACAGGCTGAAAAACTGTTTTTT. Encoded protein: CASSPLPGQAEKLFF. The V and J genes are TRBV18 and TRBJ1-4; 8 positions agree with TRBD1. The germline gives CDR1 KGHSH, CDR2 LQKENI. Trimming removed 1 base from V and 7 bases from J; junction bases left unmatched: 5. The CDR3 covers 15 residues.

The chain uses TRBV28 and TRBJ2-7; tentatively, D is TRBD1 (6 bases). Germline CDR1 MDHEN, CDR2 SYDVKM. V dropped 1 base and J dropped 2 bases, with 12 bases sitting between them. The CDR3 spans 15 residues. CDR3 amino acids: CASSLSAGAPYEQYF. Written as DNA, the CDR3 is TGTGCCAGCAGTTTATCCGCAGGGGCCCCCTACGAGCAGTACTTC. Combining the CDR3 with reference TRBV28 and TRBJ2-7 gives the whole variable domain DVKVTQSSRYLVKRTGEKVFLECVQDMDHENMFWYRQDPGLGLRLIYFSYDVKMKEKGDIPEGYSVSREKKERFSLILESASTNQTSMYLCASSLSAGAPYEQYFGPGTRLTVT.

CDR3 in amino acids: CASSYSNKAGKLFF. As DNA, the CDR3 is TGTGCCAGCAGTTACTCGAACAAGGCCGGAAAACTGTTTTTT. V gene TRBV6-5 combines with J gene TRBJ1-4, with D unclear. CDR3 length: 14 amino acids. Between the trimmed V and J ends, which lost 0 bases and 10 bases, there was a span of 12 bases. In germline, CDR1 is MNHEY, CDR2 SVGAGI.